This T cell receptor beta chain originates from a study of T cells in Graves' hyperthyroidism and ophthalmopathy. From RNA transcripts, TCR beta CDR3 regions were amplified. The HTBI primer set drove a first-round RT-PCR of the TCR CDR3. TCRdb itself ran the multiplex PCR reads through MiXCR, one entry per CDR3 protein. The sample has fewer than 850,000 distinct CDR3 sequences; 15% to 20% are singletons. Exclusions: uncontrolled infection, other autoimmune disease, pregnancy, lactation. Details on this clonotype: The antigen is not known.

General study findings and limits: The majority of expanded thyroid clonotypes above 0.001 also appeared in blood.

The TCR sequence derives from a man aged 50 or older with Graves' hyperthyroidism. Sequenced material: blood.

The CDR3 loop reads CASSAGSRYEQYF. The CDR3 bases are TGTGCCAGCAGCGCAGGGTCCCGCTACGAGCAGTACTTC. J is TRBJ2-7 and V is TRBV9, with D possibly being TRBD1 (5 bases). The ends were cut back, 3 bases at V and 3 bases at J, with 10 bases in the middle. CDR3 length: 13 amino acids. From germline, CDR1 is SGDLS and CDR2 YYNGEE. Filled out from reference TRBV9 and TRBJ2-7, the complete variable domain reads DSGVTQTPKHLITATGQRVTLRCSPRSGDLSVYWYQQSLDQGLQFLIQYYNGEERAKGNILERFSAQQFPDLHSELNLSSLELGDSALYFCASSAGSRYEQYFGPGTRLTVT.